The text below deals with one TCR beta chain. Antigen: not known. The genes are named according to mouse. Read sequence stops 1 residue before the CDR3 end, and the germline J gene provides the missing end. The entry originates in a study of tissue T cells after allogeneic stem cell transplantation. Study findings and constraints: Across patients, clones rarely overlapped, yet motif clusters were shared tissue-specifically. This small cohort was clinically heterogeneous, and sampling depth was a limitation.

The protocol was immunoSEQ multiplex PCR, while the TCRdb copy is restricted to in-frame clones and leaves out a portion. The data show more than 45,000 clones, 73% seen once. The germline gives CDR1 SNHLY, CDR2 FYNGKV (reference sequence). With 0 bases clipped from V and 1 base from J, the junction kept 1 base outside the gene matches. This CDR3 contains 15 residues. The V and J genes are TRBV3 and TRBJ1-1, with 8 bases identical to TRBD1. Sequenced sample: sorted cells pooled from one or two spleens. The TCR sequence derives from a pool of C57BL/6 mice in good health. The CDR3: CASSLAGQGNTEVFF. CDR3 bases read: TGTGCCAGCAGCTTAGCCGGACAGGGGAACACAGAAGTCTTC.